This entry lists 20 T cell receptor beta chains sequenced from one sample in a study of tumor and adjacent non-tumor tissue in lung cancer (dated by TCRdb to 2016 to 2019). Bulk unsorted tissue served as the source for RNA extraction, and RNA quality was assessed using a NanoDrop ND-1000 and an Agilent 2100. The library relied on multiplex PCR. Data came from an Illumina HiSeq 2500. Following protocols modified from ARM-PCR, the researchers constructed TCRbeta libraries through three rounds of nested PCR with primers (Table S4). TCRdb's own reprocessing of the public reads used fastp at Q25 and MiXCR and kept productive beta chains. CDR3 protein sequences are deduplicated, and each keeps its most common genes and DNA. In this sample the table shows 200,000 or so distinct CDR3 sequences, about 71% of which occur a single time. The ten top clones hold approximately 25% of the sample. Input material: lung tumor tissue. The receptor source for this set is a man in his sixties with non-small cell lung cancer.

The J gene is TRBJ2-3, the V gene TRBV12-3 or TRBV12-4; 7 nucleotides agree with TRBD1. The CDR3 length is 14 residues. After removal of 6 bases from V and 6 bases from J, the junction contained 9 bases not matched to a gene. The CDR3 here is CASSPGTASDTQYF. The CDR3 DNA reads TGTGCCAGCAGCCCGGGGACAGCCAGCGATACGCAGTATTTT.

To note about this clonotype: It may be a read error: a sequence one base away is much more abundant. V gene TRBV7-6 combines with J gene TRBJ2-1; no clear D gene. The germline V gene encodes CDR1 SGHVS and CDR2 FNYEAQ. CDR3 length equals 15 residues. CDR3 sequence: CVSSSPAAPYDEQFF. The CDR3 region has the DNA TGTGTCAGCAGCTCCCCCGCAGCACCATATGATGAGCAGTTCTTC.

The genes are TRBV11-2 and TRBJ1-1; 7 nucleotides line up with TRBD1. Germline V gives CDR1 SGHAT, CDR2 FQNNGV. J lost 11 bases, V lost 7 bases, and 19 bases had no gene match. CDR3 length: 15 residues. The CDR3 is CASNFQGVWNNEAFF. In nucleotides, the CDR3 is TGTGCCAGCAACTTTCAGGGGGTTTGGAACAATGAGGCTTTCTTT.

The chain carries TRBV12-3 or TRBV12-4 and TRBJ1-4; the D gene is possibly TRBD1 (6 bases). This CDR3 contains 15 residues. In DNA form, the CDR3 reads TGTGCTGGCAGTTTACGGGGGCTTGGGAATGAAAAACTGTTTTTT. It specifies CAGSLRGLGNEKLFF.

On this clonotype itself: One end of the junction is discordant with germline, which a read error may explain. V usage is TRBV11-2 and J usage is TRBJ1-1; D is ambiguous. Germline values: CDR1 SGHAT, CDR2 FQNNGV. The CDR3 runs 13 residues. The CDR3 sequence: CASCLNVFSEAFF. CDR3 sequence (DNA): TGTGCCAGCTGCTTAAACGTGTTCAGTGAAGCTTTCTTT.

In this sample, this clonotype is medium-sized (0.01 to 0.1%). The chain has TRBV28 and TRBJ2-1; D ambiguous. V was shortened by 1 base and J by 10 bases, with 8 bases between the two germline ends. The CDR3 has 12 amino acids. The germline V gene has CDR1 MDHEN and CDR2 SYDVKM. CDR3 amino acids: CASSLLGPEQFF. Written as DNA, the CDR3 is TGTGCCAGCAGTTTATTAGGGCCGGAGCAGTTCTTC.

Points on this clonotype: The conserved final phenylalanine or tryptophan is absent from the CDR3, which likely points to a read error. The limits of the CDR3 on the DNA are not certain, so only TCRdb's listed CDR3 is given. The chain combines TRBV29-1 with TRBJ2-3. Per the germline V gene, CDR1 is SQVTM and CDR2 is ANQGSEA. The CDR3 contains 11 residues when both ends are counted. This CDR3 reads CSATTGDTRYS.

Concerning this clonotype itself: With a much larger clone just one base away, this may be a read error. V and J are TRBV10-1 and TRBJ2-3; 8 bases are a match to TRBD2. The junction had 9 bases not matched to a gene; V was cut back by 2 bases and J by 8 bases. The CDR3 is made up of 15 amino acids. CDR1 is WNHNN, CDR2 SYGVQD, per germline (reference sequence). CDR3 residues: CASSEPQSGRLTQYF. CDR3 DNA sequence: TGCGCCAGCAGTGAGCCGCAAAGCGGGAGACTTACGCAGTATTTT.

Worth noting for this clonotype: One junction end disagrees with the germline gene, perhaps due to a read error. The chain carries TRBV10-2 and TRBJ1-5; tentatively, D is TRBD1 (5 bases). The CDR3 is 14 amino acids. Germline V gene sequence: CDR1 WSHSY, CDR2 SAAADI. The CDR3 here is CASSESGASQPRHF. CDR3 bases: TGCGCCAGCAGTGAGTCCGGGGCCAGTCAGCCCCGGCATTTT.

In the case of this clonotype: A read error is possible here, since a much larger clone lies one base away. J is TRBJ1-6 and V is TRBV6-1; the match to TRBD1 covers 7 bases. The CDR3 covers 17 residues. CDR1 and CDR2 from the germline V gene are MNHNS and SASEGT. The CDR3 DNA sequence: TGTGCCCGCAGGGGGGTCTCTAGGAGCTCCTATAATTCACCCCTCCACTTT. It codes for CARRGVSRSSYNSPLHF.

For this clonotype: The junction does not match germline at one end; this may be a read error. The CDR3 sequence is CASSQDQGRRLNTESFF. The CDR3 bases are TGTGCCAGCAGCCAAGATCAGGGGCGAAGGTTGAACACTGAATCTTTCTTT. The rearrangement joins TRBV4-2 to TRBJ1-1, with D possibly TRBD1 on 6 matching bases. In germline, CDR1 is LGHNA, CDR2 YNFKEQ. CDR3 length: 17 amino acids.

This clonotype was seen more than once but under ten times. This may arise from a read error, as a much more abundant clone is one base away. Here the CDR3 DNA reads TGCGCCAGCAGTAGATTAGCTCATTATCCGCAGTATTTT. Translating gives CASSRLAHYPQYF. V is TRBV10-2 and J is TRBJ2-3; D unresolved. The CDR3 loop spans 13 amino acids. Germline V gene lookup returns CDR1 WSHSY and CDR2 SAAADI. Trimming removed 5 bases at V and 10 bases at J, with 16 bases between.

Of note for this clonotype: Germline is not matched at one junction end, which may reflect a read error. V usage is TRBV5-1 and J usage is TRBJ2-5; perhaps TRBD2 as D (6 bases). Germline values: CDR1 SGHRS, CDR2 YFSETQ. The CDR3 spans 15 residues. CDR3 amino acids: CASSVDGGWQETQYF. In DNA form, the CDR3 reads TGCGCCAGCAGTGTAGACGGAGGGTGGCAAGAGACCCAATACTTC. The full variable domain, with the rest looked up from reference TRBV5-1 and TRBJ2-5, is KAGVTQTPRYLIKTRGQQVTLSCSPISGHRSVSWYQQTPGQGLQFLFEYFSETQRNKGNFPGRFSGRQFSNSRSEMNVSTLELGDSALYLCASSVDGGWQETQYFGPGTRLLVL.

The chain links TRBV11-3 to TRBJ2-1; perhaps TRBD1 as D (5 bases). CDR1 is SGHNT and CDR2 is YENEEA in the germline V gene. This CDR3 has 15 amino acids. Trimming stripped 4 bases from V and 7 bases from J, with 17 bases between. In DNA form, the CDR3 reads TGTGCCAGCAGCTCGTTGGGGCAAGTTCGGAATGAGCAGTTCTTC. Its protein is CASSSLGQVRNEQFF.

This clonotype was detected a few times. A much larger clone differs by one base, so this may be a read error. The chain couples TRBV11-3 to TRBJ1-1, with TRBD1 matching over 8 bases. The V gene's germline CDR1 is SGHNT and CDR2 YENEEA. This CDR3 has 15 amino acids. CDR3 in amino acids: CVSSLRTGMNTEAFF. CDR3 in DNA: TGTGTCAGCAGCTTGAGGACAGGGATGAACACTGAAGCTTTCTTT.

Note on this clonotype: A much larger clone lies one base from this, so it may be a read error. This chain connects TRBV30 to TRBJ1-4; D remains ambiguous. The germline V gene has CDR1 GTSNPN and CDR2 SVGIG (reference sequence). This CDR3 is 16 amino acids long. This CDR3 is CVWSAQTGFSGEKLFF. DNA for the CDR3: TGTGTCTGGAGTGCCCAAACGGGATTCTCCGGAGAAAAACTGTTTTTT. The whole variable domain, remainder taken from reference TRBV30 and TRBJ1-4, is SQTIHQWPATLVQPVGSPLSLECTVEGTSNPNLYWYRQAAGRGLQLLFYSVGIGQISSEVPQNLSASRPQDRQFILSSKKLLLSDSGFYLCVWSAQTGFSGEKLFFGSGTQLSVL.

Of note for this clonotype: This likely comes from a read error, as the CDR3 has no conserved phenylalanine or tryptophan at its end. This chain links TRBV6-5 with TRBJ2-5; 7 bases map to TRBD2. This CDR3 is 13 amino acids long. Germline-derived CDR1 and CDR2 are MNHEY and SVGAGI. The V and J ends lost 8 bases and 4 bases, in that order; junction bases with no gene match: 7. The CDR3 nucleotides read TGTGCCAGCGGCCGACTAGCAGCAGAGACCCAGTACTGC. Its translation: CASGRLAAETQYC.

A note on this clonotype: Its ends do not fully match the called genes, so a read error is possible. This sequence joins TRBV6-1 and TRBJ2-7; TRBD1 agrees at 10 bases. Germline lookup yields CDR1 MNHNS and CDR2 SASEGT. This CDR3 spans 15 amino acids. This CDR3 reads CAISETGTGAHEQYF. The CDR3 bases are TGTGCCATCAGTGAGACCGGGACAGGGGCTCACGAGCAGTACTTC.

A note on this clonotype: In this CDR3 the conserved last residue, phenylalanine or tryptophan, is missing, so a read error is likely. The chain combines TRBV11-1 with TRBJ2-5; a weak D match, TRBD2 (6 bases). CDR1 SGHAT and CDR2 FQDESV come from the germline V gene (reference sequence). Trimming left V 6 bases short and J 4 bases short, with 21 bases between. The CDR3 contains 16 residues. CDR3 bases: TGTGCCAGCAGTCGGCGGAGTAGCGGAATCGGAGAGACCCAGTACTTG. Amino acid sequence: CASSRRSSGIGETQYL.

In this sample, this clonotype turned up once. This CDR3 is missing its conserved last phenylalanine or tryptophan, likely due to a read error. The chain recombines TRBV20-1 with TRBJ2-2, with 11 nucleotides matching TRBD2. The length of the CDR3 is 15 residues. CDR1 and CDR2 (germline): DFQATT, SNEGSKA (reference sequence). The CDR3 DNA reads as TGCTGTGCTAGAGAGGGACTAGCGGACACCGGGGAGCTGTTTTGT. Translated, it gives CCAREGLADTGELFC.